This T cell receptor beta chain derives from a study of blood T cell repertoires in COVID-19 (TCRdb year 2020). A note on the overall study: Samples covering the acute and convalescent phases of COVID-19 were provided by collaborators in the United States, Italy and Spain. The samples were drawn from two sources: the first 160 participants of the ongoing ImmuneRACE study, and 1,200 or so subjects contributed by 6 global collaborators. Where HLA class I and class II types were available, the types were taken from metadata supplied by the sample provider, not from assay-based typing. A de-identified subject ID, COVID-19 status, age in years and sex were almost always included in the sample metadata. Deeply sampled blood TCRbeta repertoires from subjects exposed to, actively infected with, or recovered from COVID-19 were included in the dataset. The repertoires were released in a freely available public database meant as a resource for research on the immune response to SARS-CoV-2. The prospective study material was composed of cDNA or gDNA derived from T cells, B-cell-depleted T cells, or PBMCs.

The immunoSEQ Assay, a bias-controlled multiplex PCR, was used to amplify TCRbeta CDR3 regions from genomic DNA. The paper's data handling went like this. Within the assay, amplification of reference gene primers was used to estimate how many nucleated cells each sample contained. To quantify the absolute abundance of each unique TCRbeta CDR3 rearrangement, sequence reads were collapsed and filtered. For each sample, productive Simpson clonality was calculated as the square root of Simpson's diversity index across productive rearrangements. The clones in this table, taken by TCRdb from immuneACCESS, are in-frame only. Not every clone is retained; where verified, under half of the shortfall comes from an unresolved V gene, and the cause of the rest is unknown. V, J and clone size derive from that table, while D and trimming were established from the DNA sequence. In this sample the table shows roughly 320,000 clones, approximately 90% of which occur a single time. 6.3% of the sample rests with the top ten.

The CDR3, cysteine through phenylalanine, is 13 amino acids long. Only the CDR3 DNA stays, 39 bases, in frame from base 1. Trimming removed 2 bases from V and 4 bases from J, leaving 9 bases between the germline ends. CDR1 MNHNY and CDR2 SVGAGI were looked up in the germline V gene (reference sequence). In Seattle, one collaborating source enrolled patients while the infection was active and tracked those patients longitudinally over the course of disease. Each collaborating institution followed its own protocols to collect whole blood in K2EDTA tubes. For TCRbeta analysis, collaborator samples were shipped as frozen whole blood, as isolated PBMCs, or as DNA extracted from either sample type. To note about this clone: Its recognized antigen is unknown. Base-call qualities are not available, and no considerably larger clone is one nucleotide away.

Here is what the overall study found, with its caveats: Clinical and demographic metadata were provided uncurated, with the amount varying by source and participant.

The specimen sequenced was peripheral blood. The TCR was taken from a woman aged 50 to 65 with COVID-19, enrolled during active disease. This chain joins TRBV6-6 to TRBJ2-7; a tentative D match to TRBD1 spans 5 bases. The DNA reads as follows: TGTGCCAGCAGTTACCAGGGCTGGTACGAGCAGTACTTC. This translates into CASSYQGWYEQYF.